The clone carrying this T cell receptor (beta chain) was seen more than once but under ten times. This specimen belongs to a study of CD8 T cells in ankylosing spondylitis. V shed 4 bases and J 4 bases; nucleotides not matched to a gene: 0. The CDR3 runs to 13 residues. TCRdb reprocessed the 5' RACE reads via MiXCR and lists one record per CDR3 protein. The sample has some 200,000 distinct CDR3 sequences, roughly 13% seen once. The genes are TRBV12-3 or TRBV12-4 and TRBJ1-2; 10 bases line up with TRBD1. The sequence was collected from a male donor with ankylosing spondylitis or in good health (not recorded which). The sequencing input was blood, either unsorted or a sorted T cell fraction (not recorded which). CDR3 bases: TGTGCCAGCAGTTGGACAGGGGGCTATGGCTACACCTTC. Translating it yields CASSWTGGYGYTF.